The next 12 T cell receptor beta chains were all read from a single sample in a study of beta chain features in type 1 diabetes. Study outcomes and limitations: Type 1 diabetes patients had moderately but significantly shorter TCRB CDR3s in all four CD4+ subsets.

Expressed TCRB transcripts were sequenced, since all the RNA that had been isolated was reverse transcribed. Measured with immunoSEQ multiplex PCR; TCRdb has only the in-frame clones, and not every one. The table has about 640,000 clones, approximately 13% seen once. These receptors' antigens are unknown. The material sequenced was naive CD4+ T cells from blood. The receptors were sampled from a man aged 25-40 years with type 1 diabetes.

In the case of this clone: Other DNA sequences in the same sample also yield this CDR3. V is TRBV5-1 and J is TRBJ1-5; tentatively, D is TRBD1 (6 bases). The CDR3 is made up of 13 amino acids. V was pared by 4 bases and J by 4 bases, with 9 bases between. Germline V lookup: CDR1 SGHRS, CDR2 YFSETQ. The DNA of the CDR3 is TGCGCCAGCAGCCTCCAGGGGAATCAGCCCCAGCATTTT. It specifies CASSLQGNQPQHF.

This chain connects TRBV18 to TRBJ1-5; TRBD1 might be the D (5 bases). Germline V gene lookup returns CDR1 KGHSH and CDR2 LQKENI. The CDR3 has 16 residues. Trimming cost V 3 bases and J 0 bases, with 12 bases left between them. CDR3 in amino acids: CASSPNTDSSNQPQHF. DNA for the CDR3: TGTGCCAGCTCACCCAACACCGACAGTAGCAATCAGCCCCAGCATTTT.

Of note for this clone: Other DNA sequences in the same sample also yield this CDR3. The genes are TRBV18 and TRBJ2-7, with TRBD1 identical over 9 bases. Germline values: CDR1 KGHSH, CDR2 LQKENI. The CDR3 totals 14 residues. After removal of 3 bases from V and 3 bases from J, the junction contained 3 bases not matched to a gene. The CDR3 sequence is CASSPGQGFYEQYF. CDR3 in DNA: TGTGCCAGCTCACCGGGACAGGGATTCTACGAGCAGTACTTC.

Only a few counts were recorded for this clone. The chain links TRBV25-1 to TRBJ1-5; TRBD1 might be the D (5 bases). The CDR3 consists of 14 residues. The V end lost 5 bases, the J end lost 4 bases, and 12 bases lay between the germline ends. Germline assignment: CDR1 MGHDK and CDR2 SYGVNS. CDR3 loop: CASSPRGENQPQHF. CDR3 nucleotides: TGTGCCAGCAGTCCACGGGGGGAAAATCAGCCCCAGCATTTT.

This clone showed up just a few times. The V call is TRBV6-5, the J call TRBJ2-5; 10 bases are a match to TRBD2. CDR1 and CDR2 (germline): MNHEY, SVGAGI. The CDR3 spans 15 residues. The V gene end was trimmed by 2 bases and the J gene end by 5 bases; junction bases not matched to a gene: 5. The CDR3 DNA reads TGTGCCAGCAGTTACGCTAGCGGGGGCTGGGAGACCCAGTACTTC. This gives the protein CASSYASGGWETQYF.

This rearrangement joins TRBV5-6 to TRBJ2-7; D uncertain. Germline V CDR1 and CDR2: SGHDT, YYEEEE. The CDR3 spans 13 residues. Trimming stripped 2 bases from V and 2 bases from J, with 8 bases between. The CDR3 sequence is CASSFVSTYEQYF. For the CDR3, the DNA is TGTGCCAGCAGCTTCGTTTCTACCTACGAGCAGTACTTC.

The chain is built from TRBV29-1 and TRBJ2-3; 11 bases align to TRBD1. Trimming removed 2 bases from V and 0 bases from J; junction bases left unmatched: 4. CDR1 and CDR2 (germline): SQVTM, ANQGSEA. The CDR3 sequence is 16 residues long. This chain's CDR3 is CSVEQGTGGSTDTQYF. In DNA, the CDR3 is TGCAGCGTTGAACAGGGGACAGGGGGGAGCACAGATACGCAGTATTTT.

The V and J genes are TRBV6-6 and TRBJ1-2; no definite D call. The germline V gene encodes CDR1 MNHNY and CDR2 SVGAGI (reference sequence). The ends were cut back, 2 bases at V and 4 bases at J, with 17 bases in the middle. This CDR3 has 16 residues. The CDR3 DNA is TGTGCCAGCAGTTACACCGCAACCGGGATATTCTATGGCTACACCTTC. This gives the protein CASSYTATGIFYGYTF.

The chain uses TRBV7-2 and TRBJ2-5; D not resolved. CDR3 length: 13 residues. V lost 0 bases, J lost 4 bases, and 6 bases lay in between. Germline CDR1 is SGHTA and CDR2 is FQGNSA. CDR3 in DNA: TGTGCCAGCAGCTTAGCGGTGGGAGAGACCCAGTACTTC. It yields the protein CASSLAVGETQYF.

This clone was seen a few times. V is TRBV7-8 and J is TRBJ2-7; 7 bases are a match to TRBD2. CDR1 is SGHVS, CDR2 FQNEAQ, per germline. The CDR3 has 19 amino acids. V trimming: 0 bases; J trimming: 2 bases; junction bases outside the gene matches: 16. The CDR3 loop is CASSLASSGLRLGTYEQYF. CDR3 in DNA: TGTGCCAGCAGCTTAGCTTCTAGCGGCCTCCGCCTGGGAACCTACGAGCAGTACTTC.

This clone was observed a few times. V gene TRBV7-9 combines with J gene TRBJ2-6, with D perhaps TRBD2 (5 bases). This CDR3 has 14 amino acids. Germline-derived CDR1 and CDR2 are SEHNR and FQNEAQ (reference sequence). Trimming cost V 5 bases and J 6 bases, with 11 bases left between them. The CDR3 reads CASSPGNSANVLTF. The CDR3 region has the DNA TGTGCCAGCAGCCCCGGGAATTCGGCCAACGTCCTGACTTTC.

The gene calls are TRBV2 and TRBJ2-1, with 7 positions matching TRBD2. Germline CDR1 is SNHLY and CDR2 is FYNNEI. The ends lost 6 bases at V and 10 bases at J; junction bases unmatched: 6. CDR3 length equals 12 residues. The CDR3 DNA follows: TGTGCCAGCAGGGGGGATAGCGGGGAGCAGTTCTTC. Its translation: CASRGDSGEQFF.